The T cell receptor (beta chain) described here comes from a study of T cell responses to AZD1222 COVID-19 vaccine. Broader study findings: Donor demographics were predominantly white British with a female majority; clonal diversity may be underestimated.

Details on this clone: Its antigen is not identified.

Between the trimmed V and J ends, which lost 3 bases and 1 base, there was a span of 12 bases. Germline assignment: CDR1 KGHSH and CDR2 LQKENI. The CDR3 is made up of 15 amino acids. Some clones are missing from TCRdb's copy, which holds only in-frame ones; the method was immunoSEQ multiplex PCR. Here the sample spans some 130,000 clones, approximately 90% being singletons. The source is an adult who received the AZD1222 COVID-19 vaccine. The chain employs TRBV18 and TRBJ1-1; D perhaps matches TRBD1 (5 bases). Here the sequenced sample was peripheral blood, taken 28 days after the second AZD1222 dose. CDR3 amino acids: CASSPSRGENTEAFF. The CDR3 nucleotides are TGTGCCAGCTCACCGTCGAGGGGAGAGAACACTGAAGCTTTCTTT.